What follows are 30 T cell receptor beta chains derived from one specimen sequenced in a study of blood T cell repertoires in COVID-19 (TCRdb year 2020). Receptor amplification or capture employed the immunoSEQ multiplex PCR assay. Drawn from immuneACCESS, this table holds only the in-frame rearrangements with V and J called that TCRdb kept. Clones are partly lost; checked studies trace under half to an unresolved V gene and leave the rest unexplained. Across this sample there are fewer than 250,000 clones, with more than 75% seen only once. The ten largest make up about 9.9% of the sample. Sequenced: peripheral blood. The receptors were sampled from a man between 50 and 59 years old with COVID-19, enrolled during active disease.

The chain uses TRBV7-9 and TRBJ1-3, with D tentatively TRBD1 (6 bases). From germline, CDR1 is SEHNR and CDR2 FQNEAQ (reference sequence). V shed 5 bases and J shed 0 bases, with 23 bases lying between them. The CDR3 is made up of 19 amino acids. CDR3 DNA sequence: TGTGCCAGCAGCCCCTCCGGTTATCGGGACAAAAACTCTGGAAACACCATATATTTT. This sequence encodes CASSPSGYRDKNSGNTIYF.

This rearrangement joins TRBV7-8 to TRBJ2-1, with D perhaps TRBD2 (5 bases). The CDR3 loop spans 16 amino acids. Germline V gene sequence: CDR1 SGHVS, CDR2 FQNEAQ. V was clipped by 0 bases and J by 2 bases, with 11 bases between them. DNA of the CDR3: TGTGCCAGCAGCTTAGCTGGGCCCGGGACCTACAATGAGCAGTTCTTC. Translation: CASSLAGPGTYNEQFF. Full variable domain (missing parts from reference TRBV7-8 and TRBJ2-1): GAGVSQSPRYKVAKRGQDVALRCDPISGHVSLFWYQQALGQGPEFLTYFQNEAQLDKSGLPSDRFFAERPEGSVSTLKIQRTQQEDSAVYLCASSLAGPGTYNEQFFGPGTRLTVL.

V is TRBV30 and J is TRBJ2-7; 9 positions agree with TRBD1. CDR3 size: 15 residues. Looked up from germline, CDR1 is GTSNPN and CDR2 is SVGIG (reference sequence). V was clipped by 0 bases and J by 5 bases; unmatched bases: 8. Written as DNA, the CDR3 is TGTGCCTGGAGTGTTGGCTCGGGACAGGGCCACGAGCAGTACTTC. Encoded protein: CAWSVGSGQGHEQYF.

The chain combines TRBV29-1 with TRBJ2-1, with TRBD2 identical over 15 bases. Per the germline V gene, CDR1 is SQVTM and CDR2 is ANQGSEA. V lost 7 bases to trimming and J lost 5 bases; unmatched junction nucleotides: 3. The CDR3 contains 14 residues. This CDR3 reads CSAGLAGGNNEQFF. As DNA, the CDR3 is TGCAGCGCGGGACTAGCGGGGGGAAACAATGAGCAGTTCTTC.

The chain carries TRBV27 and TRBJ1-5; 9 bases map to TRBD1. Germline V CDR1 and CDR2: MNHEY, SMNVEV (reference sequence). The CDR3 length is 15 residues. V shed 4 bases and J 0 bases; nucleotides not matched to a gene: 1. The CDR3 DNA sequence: TGTGCCAGCAGTTGGACAGGGGATAGCAATCAGCCCCAGCATTTT. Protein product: CASSWTGDSNQPQHF.

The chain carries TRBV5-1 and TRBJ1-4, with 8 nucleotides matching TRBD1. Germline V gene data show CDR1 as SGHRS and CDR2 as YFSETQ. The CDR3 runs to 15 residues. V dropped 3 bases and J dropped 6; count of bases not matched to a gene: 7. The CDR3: CASSSGQGLDEKLFF. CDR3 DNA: TGCGCCAGCAGCTCCGGACAGGGACTTGATGAAAAACTGTTTTTT.

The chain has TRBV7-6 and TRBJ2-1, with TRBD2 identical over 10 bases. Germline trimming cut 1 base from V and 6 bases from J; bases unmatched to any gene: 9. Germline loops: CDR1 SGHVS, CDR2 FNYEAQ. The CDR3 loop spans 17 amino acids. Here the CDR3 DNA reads TGTGCCAGCAGCTTAGTGGCTAGCGGGGGCCGTGGCAATGAGCAGTTCTTC. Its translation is CASSLVASGGRGNEQFF.

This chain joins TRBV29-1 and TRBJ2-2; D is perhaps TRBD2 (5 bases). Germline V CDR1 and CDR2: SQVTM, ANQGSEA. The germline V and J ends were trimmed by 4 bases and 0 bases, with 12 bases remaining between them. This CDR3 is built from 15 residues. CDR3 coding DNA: TGCAGCGTTGTGCGGGCATCATCGAACACCGGGGAGCTGTTTTTT. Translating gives CSVVRASSNTGELFF.

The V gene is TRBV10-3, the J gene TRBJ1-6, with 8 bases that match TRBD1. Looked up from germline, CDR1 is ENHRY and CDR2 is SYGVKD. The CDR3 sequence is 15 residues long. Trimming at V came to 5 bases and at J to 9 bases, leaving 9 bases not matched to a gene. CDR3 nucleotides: TGTGCCATCAGTTTCTCGGACAGGGATGGTTCACCCCTCCACTTT. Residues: CAISFSDRDGSPLHF.

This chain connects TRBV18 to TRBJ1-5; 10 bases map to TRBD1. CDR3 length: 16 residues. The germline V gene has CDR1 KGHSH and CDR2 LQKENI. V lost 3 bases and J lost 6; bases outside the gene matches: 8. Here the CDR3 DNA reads TGTGCCAGCTCACCCGGACAGGGGGTTATCATTCAGCCCCAGCATTTT. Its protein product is CASSPGQGVIIQPQHF.

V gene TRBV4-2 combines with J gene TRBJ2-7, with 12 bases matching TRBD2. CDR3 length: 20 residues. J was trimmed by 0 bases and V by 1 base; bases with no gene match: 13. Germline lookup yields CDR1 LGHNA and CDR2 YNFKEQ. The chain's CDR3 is CASSQVAVTSGRLSSYEQYF. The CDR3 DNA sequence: TGTGCCAGCAGCCAAGTAGCGGTAACTAGCGGGAGGCTTAGCTCCTACGAGCAGTACTTC.

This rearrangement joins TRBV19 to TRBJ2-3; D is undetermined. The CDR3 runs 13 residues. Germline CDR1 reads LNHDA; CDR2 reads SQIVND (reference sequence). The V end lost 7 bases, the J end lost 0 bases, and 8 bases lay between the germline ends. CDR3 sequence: CASMNYSTDTQYF. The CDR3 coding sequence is TGTGCCAGTATGAACTATAGCACAGATACGCAGTATTTT.

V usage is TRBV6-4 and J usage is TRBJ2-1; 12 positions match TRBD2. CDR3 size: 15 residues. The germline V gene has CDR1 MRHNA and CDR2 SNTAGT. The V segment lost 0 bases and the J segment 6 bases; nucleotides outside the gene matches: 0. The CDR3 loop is CASSDSTSGSNEQFF. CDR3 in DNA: TGTGCCAGCAGTGACTCGACTAGCGGGAGCAATGAGCAGTTCTTC.

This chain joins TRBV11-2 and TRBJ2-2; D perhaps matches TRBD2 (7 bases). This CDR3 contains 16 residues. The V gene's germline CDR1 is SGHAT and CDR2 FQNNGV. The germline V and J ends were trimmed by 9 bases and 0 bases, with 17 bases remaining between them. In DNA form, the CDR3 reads TGTGCCAGTGGGGGGGGCTCTCCTTCGAACACCGGGGAGCTGTTTTTT. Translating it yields CASGGGSPSNTGELFF. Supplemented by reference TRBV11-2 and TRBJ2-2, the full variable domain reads EAGVAQSPRYKIIEKRQSVAFWCNPISGHATLYWYQQILGQGPKLLIQFQNNGVVDDSQLPKDRFSAERLKGVDSTLKIQPAKLEDSAVYLCASGGGSPSNTGELFFGEGSRLTVL.

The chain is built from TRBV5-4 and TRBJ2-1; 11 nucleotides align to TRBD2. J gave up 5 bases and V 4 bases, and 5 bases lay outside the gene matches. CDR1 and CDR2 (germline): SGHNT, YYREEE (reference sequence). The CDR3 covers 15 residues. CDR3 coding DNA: TGTGCCAGCAGCCAAACTAGCGGGAGTGACAATGAGCAGTTCTTC. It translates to CASSQTSGSDNEQFF.

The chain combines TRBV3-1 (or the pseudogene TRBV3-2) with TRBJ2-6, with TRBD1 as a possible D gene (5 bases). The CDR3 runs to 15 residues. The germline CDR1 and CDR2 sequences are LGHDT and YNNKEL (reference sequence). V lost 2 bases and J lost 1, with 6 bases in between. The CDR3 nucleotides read TGTGCCAGCAGCCAATCAGGGTCTGGGGCCAACGTCCTGACTTTC. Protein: CASSQSGSGANVLTF.

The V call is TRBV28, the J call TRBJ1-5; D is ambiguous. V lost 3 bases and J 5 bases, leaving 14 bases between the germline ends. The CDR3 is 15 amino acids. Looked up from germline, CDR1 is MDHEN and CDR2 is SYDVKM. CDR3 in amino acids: CASSLGSPRYQPQHF. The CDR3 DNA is TGTGCCAGCAGTTTGGGCAGCCCCCGATATCAGCCCCAGCATTTT.

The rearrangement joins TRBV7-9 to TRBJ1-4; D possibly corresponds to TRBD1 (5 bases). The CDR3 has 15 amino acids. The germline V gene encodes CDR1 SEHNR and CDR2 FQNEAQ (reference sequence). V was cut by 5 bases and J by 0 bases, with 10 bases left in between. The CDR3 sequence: CASSPTGPTNEKLFF. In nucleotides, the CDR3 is TGTGCCAGCAGCCCTACAGGCCCAACTAATGAAAAACTGTTTTTT.

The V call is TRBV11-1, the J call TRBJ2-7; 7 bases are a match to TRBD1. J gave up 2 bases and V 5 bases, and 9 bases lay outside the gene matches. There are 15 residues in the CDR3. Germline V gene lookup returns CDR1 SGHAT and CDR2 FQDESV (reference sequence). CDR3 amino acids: CASSRGQVVTYEQYF. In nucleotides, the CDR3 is TGTGCCAGCAGCCGCGGACAGGTCGTTACCTACGAGCAGTACTTC.

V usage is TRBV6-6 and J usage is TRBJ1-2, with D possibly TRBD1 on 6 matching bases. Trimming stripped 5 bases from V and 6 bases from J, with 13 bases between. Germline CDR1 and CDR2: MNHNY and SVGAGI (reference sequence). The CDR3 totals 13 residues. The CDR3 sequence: CASSTQDRNGYTF. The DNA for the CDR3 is TGTGCCAGCAGTACACAGGACAGAAATGGCTACACCTTC.

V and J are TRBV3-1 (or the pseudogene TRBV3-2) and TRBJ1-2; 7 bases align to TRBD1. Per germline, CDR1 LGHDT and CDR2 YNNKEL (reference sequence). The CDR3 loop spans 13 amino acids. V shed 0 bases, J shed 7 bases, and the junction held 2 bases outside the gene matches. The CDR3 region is CASSQDTGAGYTF. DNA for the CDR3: TGTGCCAGCAGCCAAGATACAGGGGCTGGCTACACCTTC.

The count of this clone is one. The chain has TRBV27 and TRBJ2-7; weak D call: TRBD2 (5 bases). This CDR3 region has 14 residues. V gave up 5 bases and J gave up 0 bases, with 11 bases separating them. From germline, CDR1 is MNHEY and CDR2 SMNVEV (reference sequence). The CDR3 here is CASSPRDYSYEQYF. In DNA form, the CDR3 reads TGTGCCAGCAGTCCCCGGGATTACTCCTACGAGCAGTACTTC.

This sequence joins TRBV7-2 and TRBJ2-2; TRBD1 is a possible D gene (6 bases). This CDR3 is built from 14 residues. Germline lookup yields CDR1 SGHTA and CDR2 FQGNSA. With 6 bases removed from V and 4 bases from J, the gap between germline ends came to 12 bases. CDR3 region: CASRDTGTTGELFF. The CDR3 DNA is TGTGCCAGCAGGGATACAGGGACCACCGGGGAGCTGTTTTTT. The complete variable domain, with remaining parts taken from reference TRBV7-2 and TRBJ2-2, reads GAGVSQSPSNKVTEKGKDVELRCDPISGHTALYWYRQSLGQGLEFLIYFQGNSAPDKSGLPSDRFSAERTGGSVSTLTIQRTQQEDSAVYLCASRDTGTTGELFFGEGSRLTVL.

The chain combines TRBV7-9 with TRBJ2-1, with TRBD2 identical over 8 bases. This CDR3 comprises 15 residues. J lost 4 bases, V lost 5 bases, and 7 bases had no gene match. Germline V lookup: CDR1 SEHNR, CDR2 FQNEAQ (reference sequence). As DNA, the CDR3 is TGTGCCAGCAGCCTCTTTGCGGGAGGTTACAATGAGCAGTTCTTC. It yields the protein CASSLFAGGYNEQFF. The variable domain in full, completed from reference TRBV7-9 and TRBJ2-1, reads DTGVSQNPRHKITKRGQNVTFRCDPISEHNRLYWYRQTLGQGPEFLTYFQNEAQLEKSRLLSDRFSAERPKGSFSTLEIQRTEQGDSAMYLCASSLFAGGYNEQFFGPGTRLTVL.

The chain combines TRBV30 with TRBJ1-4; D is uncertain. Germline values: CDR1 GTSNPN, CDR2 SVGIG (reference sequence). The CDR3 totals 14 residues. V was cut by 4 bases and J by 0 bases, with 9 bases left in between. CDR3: CAWTELATNEKLFF. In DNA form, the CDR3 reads TGTGCCTGGACGGAGCTGGCAACTAATGAAAAACTGTTTTTT.

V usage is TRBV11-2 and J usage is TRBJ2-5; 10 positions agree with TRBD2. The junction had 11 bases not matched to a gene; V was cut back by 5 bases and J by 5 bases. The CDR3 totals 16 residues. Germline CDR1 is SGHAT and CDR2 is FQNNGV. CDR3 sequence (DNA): TGTGCCAGCAGCCCTTCTAGCGGGAGATATTACGAGACCCAGTACTTC. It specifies CASSPSSGRYYETQYF. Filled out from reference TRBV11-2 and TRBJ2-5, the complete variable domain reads EAGVAQSPRYKIIEKRQSVAFWCNPISGHATLYWYQQILGQGPKLLIQFQNNGVVDDSQLPKDRFSAERLKGVDSTLKIQPAKLEDSAVYLCASSPSSGRYYETQYFGPGTRLLVL.

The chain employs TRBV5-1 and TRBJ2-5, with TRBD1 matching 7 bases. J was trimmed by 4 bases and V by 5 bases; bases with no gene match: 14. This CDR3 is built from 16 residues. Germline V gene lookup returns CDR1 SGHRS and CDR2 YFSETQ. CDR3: CASRTLYRGVPETQYF. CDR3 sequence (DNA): TGCGCCAGCAGAACCCTTTACAGGGGCGTCCCAGAGACCCAGTACTTC.

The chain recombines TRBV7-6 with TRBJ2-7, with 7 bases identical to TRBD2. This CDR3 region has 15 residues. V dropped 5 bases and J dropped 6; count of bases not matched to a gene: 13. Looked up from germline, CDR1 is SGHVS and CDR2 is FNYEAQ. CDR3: CASSPTGRGPPEQYF. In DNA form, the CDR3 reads TGTGCCAGCAGCCCTACGGGGAGGGGCCCCCCCGAGCAGTACTTC.

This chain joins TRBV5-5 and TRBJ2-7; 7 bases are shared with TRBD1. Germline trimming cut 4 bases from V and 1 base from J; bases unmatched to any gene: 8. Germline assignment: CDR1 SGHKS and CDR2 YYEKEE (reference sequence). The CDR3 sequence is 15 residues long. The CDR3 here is CASSQTRDRSYEQYF. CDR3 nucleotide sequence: TGTGCCAGCAGCCAAACCCGGGACAGATCCTACGAGCAGTACTTC.

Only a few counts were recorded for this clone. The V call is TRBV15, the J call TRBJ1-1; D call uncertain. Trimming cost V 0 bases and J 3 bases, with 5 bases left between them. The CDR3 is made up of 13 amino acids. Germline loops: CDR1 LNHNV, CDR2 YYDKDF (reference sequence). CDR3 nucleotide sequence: TGTGCCACCAGCAGAGATATTGACACTGAAGCTTTCTTT. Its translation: CATSRDIDTEAFF.